This T cell receptor beta chain was recovered during a study of regulatory T cells in long-lasting Graves disease. Study at large: The study counted Graves' disease as persistent given over 5 years of antithyroid drugs and positive TSH receptor antibodies.

Libraries of TCR beta came from iRepertoire HTBI primers plus Arm-PCR of CDR3 regions. TCRdb recomputed calls from the multiplex PCR reads with MiXCR, one row per CDR3 protein. The sample has around 400,000 distinct CDR3 sequences, less than 30% seen once. This clonotype was seen a few times. Its antigen is not known. Trimming removed 6 bases from V and 5 bases from J; junction bases left unmatched: 4. CDR3 size: 12 residues. Germline CDR1 and CDR2: DFQATT and SNEGSKA (reference sequence). Study results and caveats: Persistent Graves' patients possessed reduced TCR diversity relative to recently diagnosed ones.

As for time point: persistent/refractory GD, antithyroid drugs over 5 years with positive TRAb. PBMC RNA was the source of the TCR library. In each case, Graves' disease was diagnosed per American Thyroid Association guidelines. The source of this sequence is a woman aged 40-49 years with Graves disease. This sample comprised peripheral blood mononuclear cells (PBMCs), obtained when the disease was refractory, from a patient treated with antithyroid drugs. The chain has TRBV20-1 and TRBJ2-5; 9 bases map to TRBD1. The CDR3 sequence: CSARTGEETQYF. CDR3 nucleotide sequence: TGCAGTGCCAGGACAGGGGAGGAGACCCAGTACTTC.